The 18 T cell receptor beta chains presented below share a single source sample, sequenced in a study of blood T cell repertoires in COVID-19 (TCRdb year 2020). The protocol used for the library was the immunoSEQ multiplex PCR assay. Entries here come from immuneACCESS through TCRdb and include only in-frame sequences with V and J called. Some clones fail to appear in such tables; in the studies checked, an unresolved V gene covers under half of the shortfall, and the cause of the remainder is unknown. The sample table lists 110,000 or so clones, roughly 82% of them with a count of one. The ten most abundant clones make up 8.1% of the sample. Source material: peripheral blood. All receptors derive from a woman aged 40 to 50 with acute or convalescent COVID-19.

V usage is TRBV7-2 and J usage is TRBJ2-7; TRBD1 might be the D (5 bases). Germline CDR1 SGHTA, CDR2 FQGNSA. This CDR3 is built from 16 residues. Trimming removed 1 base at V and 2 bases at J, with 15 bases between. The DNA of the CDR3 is TGTGCCAGCAGCTTAGTAATTACAGGACAAACCTACGAGCAGTACTTC. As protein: CASSLVITGQTYEQYF.

CDR3 nucleotide sequence: TGTGCCAGCAGGAAGGACAGGGGGCTCGGCTACACCTTC. Amino acid sequence: CASRKDRGLGYTF. This chain links TRBV6-5 with TRBJ1-2; TRBD1 agrees at 11 bases. Germline CDR1 reads MNHEY; CDR2 reads SVGAGI. This CDR3 has 13 amino acids. The V and J ends lost 6 bases and 8 bases, in that order; junction bases with no gene match: 5.

CDR3 loop: CASSQVPGQGGAAFF. The CDR3 coding sequence is TGCGCCAGCAGCCAAGTCCCGGGACAGGGTGGGGCGGCTTTCTTT. J is TRBJ1-1 and V is TRBV4-1; 9 positions match TRBD1. Germline-derived CDR1 and CDR2 are MGHRA and YSYEKL. The CDR3 has 15 amino acids. Losses at the gene ends were 1 base for V and 11 bases for J; bases not matched to a gene: 11.

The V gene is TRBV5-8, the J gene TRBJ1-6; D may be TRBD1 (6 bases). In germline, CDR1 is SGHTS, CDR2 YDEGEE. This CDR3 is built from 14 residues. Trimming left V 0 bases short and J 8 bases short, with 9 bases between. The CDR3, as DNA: TGTGCCAGCAGCTTGGGTAACAGGGATTCACCCCTCCACTTT. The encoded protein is CASSLGNRDSPLHF.

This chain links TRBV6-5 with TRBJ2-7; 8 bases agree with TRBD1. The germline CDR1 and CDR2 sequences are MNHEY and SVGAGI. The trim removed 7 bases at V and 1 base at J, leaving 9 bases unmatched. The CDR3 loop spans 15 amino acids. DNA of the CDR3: TGTGCCAGCATGAGGCGGACAGGGTTGTCCTACGAGCAGTACTTC. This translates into CASMRRTGLSYEQYF.

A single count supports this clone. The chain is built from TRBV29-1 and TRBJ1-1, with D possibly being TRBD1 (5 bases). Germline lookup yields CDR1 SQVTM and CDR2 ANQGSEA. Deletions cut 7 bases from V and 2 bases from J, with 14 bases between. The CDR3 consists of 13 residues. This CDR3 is CSGALQGNTEAFF. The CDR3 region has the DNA TGCAGCGGCGCCCTCCAGGGTAACACTGAAGCTTTCTTT. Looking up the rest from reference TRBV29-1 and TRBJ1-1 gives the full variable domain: SAVISQKPSRDICQRGTSLTIQCQVDSQVTMMFWYRQQPGQSLTLIATANQGSEATYESGFVIDKFPISRPNLTFSTLTVSNMSPEDSSIYLCSGALQGNTEAFFGQGTRLTVV.

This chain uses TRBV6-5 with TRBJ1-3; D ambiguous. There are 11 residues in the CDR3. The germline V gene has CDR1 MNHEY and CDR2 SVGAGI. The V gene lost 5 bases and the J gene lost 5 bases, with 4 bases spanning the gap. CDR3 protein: CASSTRNTIYF. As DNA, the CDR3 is TGTGCCAGCAGTACTAGAAACACCATATATTTT.

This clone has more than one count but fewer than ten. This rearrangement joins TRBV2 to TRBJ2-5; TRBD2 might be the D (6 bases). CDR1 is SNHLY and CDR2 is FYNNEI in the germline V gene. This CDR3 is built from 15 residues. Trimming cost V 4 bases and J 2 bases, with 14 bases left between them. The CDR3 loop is CASSGDARGQETQYF. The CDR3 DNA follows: TGTGCCAGCAGTGGGGACGCGCGGGGTCAAGAGACCCAGTACTTC.

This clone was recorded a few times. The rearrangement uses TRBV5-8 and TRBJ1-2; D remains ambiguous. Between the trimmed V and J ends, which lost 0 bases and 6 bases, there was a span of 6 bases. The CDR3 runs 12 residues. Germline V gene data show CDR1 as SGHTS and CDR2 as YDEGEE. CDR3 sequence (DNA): TGTGCCAGCAGCTTGGGTTTTAATGGCTACACCTTC. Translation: CASSLGFNGYTF. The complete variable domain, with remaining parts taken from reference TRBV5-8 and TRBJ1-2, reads EAGVTQSPTHLIKTRGQQATLRCSPISGHTSVYWYQQALGLGLQFLLWYDEGEERNRGNFPPRFSGRQFPNYSSELNVNALELEDSALYLCASSLGFNGYTFGSGTRLTVV.

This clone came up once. The CDR3 sequence is CASSSWTGRTDTQYF. The CDR3 DNA is TGTGCCAGCAGTTCCTGGACAGGAAGGACAGATACGCAGTATTTT. The rearrangement links TRBV27 to TRBJ2-3; 7 nucleotides agree with TRBD1. V dropped 4 bases and J dropped 3; count of bases not matched to a gene: 7. There are 15 residues in the CDR3. Germline V gene lookup returns CDR1 MNHEY and CDR2 SMNVEV (reference sequence).

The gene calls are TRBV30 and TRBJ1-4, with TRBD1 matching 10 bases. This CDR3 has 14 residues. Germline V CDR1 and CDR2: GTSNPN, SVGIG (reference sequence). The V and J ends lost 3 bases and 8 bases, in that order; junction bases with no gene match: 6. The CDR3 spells CAWRMDRGKEKLFF. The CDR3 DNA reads TGTGCCTGGAGAATGGACAGGGGGAAAGAAAAACTGTTTTTT.

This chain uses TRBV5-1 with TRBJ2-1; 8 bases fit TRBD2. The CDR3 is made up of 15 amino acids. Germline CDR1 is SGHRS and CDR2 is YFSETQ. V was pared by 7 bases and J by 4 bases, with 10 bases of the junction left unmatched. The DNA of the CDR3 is TGCGCCAGCCGCCGCTCGGGGGGGCTTTACAATGAGCAGTTCTTC. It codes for CASRRSGGLYNEQFF.

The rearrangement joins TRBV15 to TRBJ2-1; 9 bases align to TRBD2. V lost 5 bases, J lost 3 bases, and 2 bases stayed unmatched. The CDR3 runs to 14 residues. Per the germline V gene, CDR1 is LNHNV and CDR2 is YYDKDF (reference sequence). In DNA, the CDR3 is TGTGCCACCAGCCGCGGGGGGGGCTACAATGAGCAGTTCTTC. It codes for CATSRGGGYNEQFF.

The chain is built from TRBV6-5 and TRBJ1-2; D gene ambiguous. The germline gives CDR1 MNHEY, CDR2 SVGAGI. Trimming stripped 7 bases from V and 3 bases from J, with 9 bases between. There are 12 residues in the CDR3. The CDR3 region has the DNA TGTGCCAGCACCCGGGGTGACTATGGCTACACCTTC. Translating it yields CASTRGDYGYTF.

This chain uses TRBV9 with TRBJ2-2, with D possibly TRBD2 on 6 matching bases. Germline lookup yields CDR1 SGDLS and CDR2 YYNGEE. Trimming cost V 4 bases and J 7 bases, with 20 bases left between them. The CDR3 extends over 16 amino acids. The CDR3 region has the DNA TGTGCCAGCAGCCCCTCCGGAGGTGGGGAGGTCGGGGAGCTGTTTTTT. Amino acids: CASSPSGGGEVGELFF.

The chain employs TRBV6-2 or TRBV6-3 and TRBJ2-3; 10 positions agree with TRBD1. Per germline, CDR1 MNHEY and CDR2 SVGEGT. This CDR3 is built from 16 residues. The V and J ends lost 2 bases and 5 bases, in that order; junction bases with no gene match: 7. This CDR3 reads CASSYTRDRGGDTQYF. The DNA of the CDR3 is TGTGCCAGCAGTTACACCCGGGACAGGGGAGGAGATACGCAGTATTTT.

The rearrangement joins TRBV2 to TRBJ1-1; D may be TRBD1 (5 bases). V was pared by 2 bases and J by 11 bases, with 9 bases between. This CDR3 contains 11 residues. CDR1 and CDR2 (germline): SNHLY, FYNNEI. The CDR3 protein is CASSESRQAFF. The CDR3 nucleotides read TGTGCCAGCAGTGAATCCAGACAGGCTTTCTTT.

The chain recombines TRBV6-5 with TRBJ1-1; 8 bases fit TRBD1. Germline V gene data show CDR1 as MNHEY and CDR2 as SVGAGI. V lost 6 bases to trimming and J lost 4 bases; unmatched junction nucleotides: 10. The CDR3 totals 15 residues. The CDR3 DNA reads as TGTGCCAGCAGCGTGGACAGGGATCTCGGCACTGAAGCTTTCTTT. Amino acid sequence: CASSVDRDLGTEAFF.